Presented here are 2 T cell receptor beta chains from one specimen sequenced in a study of blood T cell repertoires in COVID-19. Assay: immunoSEQ multiplex PCR; the TCRdb copy retains only in-frame clones and omits some. Here the sample spans about 64,000 clones, 65% to 90% being singletons. Specimen: peripheral blood. These receptors all stem from a man aged 40-50 years with acute or convalescent COVID-19.

This chain connects TRBV5-1 to TRBJ2-1, with TRBD2 matching over 11 bases. Trimming removed 2 bases from V and 6 bases from J; junction bases left unmatched: 7. Germline loops: CDR1 SGHRS, CDR2 YFSETQ. This CDR3 has 16 amino acids. CDR3 nucleotides: TGCGCCAGCAGCTTAGCTAGCGGGGGGATCTTCAATGAGCAGTTCTTC. This translates into CASSLASGGIFNEQFF. Drawing the rest from reference TRBV5-1 and TRBJ2-1, the complete variable domain is KAGVTQTPRYLIKTRGQQVTLSCSPISGHRSVSWYQQTPGQGLQFLFEYFSETQRNKGNFPGRFSGRQFSNSRSEMNVSTLELGDSALYLCASSLASGGIFNEQFFGPGTRLTVL.

The rearrangement joins TRBV30 to TRBJ2-1; 9 nucleotides align to TRBD2. The CDR3 spans 15 residues. V was clipped by 0 bases and J by 7 bases; unmatched bases: 7. Germline CDR1 GTSNPN, CDR2 SVGIG (reference sequence). CDR3 nucleotide sequence: TGTGCCTGGAGTGTGAGCGGGGGGATTGGGAATGAGCAGTTCTTC. Translating it yields CAWSVSGGIGNEQFF.